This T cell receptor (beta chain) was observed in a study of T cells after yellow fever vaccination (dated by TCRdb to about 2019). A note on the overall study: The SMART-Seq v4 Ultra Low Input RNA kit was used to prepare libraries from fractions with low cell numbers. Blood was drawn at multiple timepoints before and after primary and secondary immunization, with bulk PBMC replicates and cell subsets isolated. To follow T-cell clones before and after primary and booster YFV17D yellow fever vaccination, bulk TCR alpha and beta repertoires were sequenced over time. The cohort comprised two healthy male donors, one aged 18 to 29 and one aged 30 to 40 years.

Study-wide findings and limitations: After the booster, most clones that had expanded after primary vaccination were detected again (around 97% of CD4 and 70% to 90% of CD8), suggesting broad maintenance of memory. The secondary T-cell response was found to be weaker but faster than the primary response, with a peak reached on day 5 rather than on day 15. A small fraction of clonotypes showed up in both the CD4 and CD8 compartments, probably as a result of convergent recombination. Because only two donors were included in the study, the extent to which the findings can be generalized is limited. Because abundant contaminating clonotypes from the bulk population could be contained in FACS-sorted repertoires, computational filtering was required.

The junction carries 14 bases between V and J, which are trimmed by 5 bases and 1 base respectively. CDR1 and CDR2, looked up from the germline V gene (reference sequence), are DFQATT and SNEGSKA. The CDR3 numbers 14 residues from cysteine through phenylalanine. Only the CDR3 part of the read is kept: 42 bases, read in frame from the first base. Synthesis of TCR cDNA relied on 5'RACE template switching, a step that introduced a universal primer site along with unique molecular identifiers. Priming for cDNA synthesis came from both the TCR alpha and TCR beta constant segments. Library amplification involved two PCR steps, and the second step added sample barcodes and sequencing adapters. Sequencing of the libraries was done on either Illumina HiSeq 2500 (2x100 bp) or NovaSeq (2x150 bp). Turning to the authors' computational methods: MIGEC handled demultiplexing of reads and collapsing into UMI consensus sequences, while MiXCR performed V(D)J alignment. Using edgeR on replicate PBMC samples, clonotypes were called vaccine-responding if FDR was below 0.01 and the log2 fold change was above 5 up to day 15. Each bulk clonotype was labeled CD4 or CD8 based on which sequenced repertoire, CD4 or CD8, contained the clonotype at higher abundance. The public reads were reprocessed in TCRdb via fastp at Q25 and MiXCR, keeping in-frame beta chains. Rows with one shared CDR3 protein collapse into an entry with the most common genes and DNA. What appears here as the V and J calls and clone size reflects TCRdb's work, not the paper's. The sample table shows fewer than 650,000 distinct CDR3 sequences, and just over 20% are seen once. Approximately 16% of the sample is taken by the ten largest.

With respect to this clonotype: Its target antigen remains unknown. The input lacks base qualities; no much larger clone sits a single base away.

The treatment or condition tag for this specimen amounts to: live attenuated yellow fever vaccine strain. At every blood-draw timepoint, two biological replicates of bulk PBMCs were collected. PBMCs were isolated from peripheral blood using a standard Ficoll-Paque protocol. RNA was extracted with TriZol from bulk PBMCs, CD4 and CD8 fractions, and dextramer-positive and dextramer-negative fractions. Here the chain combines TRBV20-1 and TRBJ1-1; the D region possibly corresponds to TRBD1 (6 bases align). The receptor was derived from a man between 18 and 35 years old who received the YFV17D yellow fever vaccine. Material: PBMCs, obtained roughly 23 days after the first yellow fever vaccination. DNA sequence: TGCAGTGCTGAACTAGAGGGGGGGAACACTGAAGCTTTCTTT. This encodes CSAELEGGNTEAFF.